This T cell receptor beta chain comes out of a study of technical replicates of blood from several donors. Some clones are missing from TCRdb's copy, which holds only in-frame ones; the method was immunoSEQ multiplex PCR. Here the sample spans tens of thousands of clones, around nine tenths being singletons. Unmatched junction bases numbered 6, after V lost 2 bases and J lost 7 bases. Germline CDR1 and CDR2: LGHNA and YNFKEQ. There are 14 residues in the CDR3. The receptor's source is a human donor in good health. Sequenced material: T cells isolated from PBMCs. The chain links TRBV4-2 to TRBJ1-2; TRBD1 matches 8 bases. This chain's CDR3 is CASSQPGQAIGYTF. The CDR3 DNA sequence: TGTGCCAGCAGCCAACCGGGACAGGCTATTGGCTACACCTTC.